This T cell receptor beta chain derives from a study of spatial heterogeneity in lung cancer. At least ten counts were recorded for this clonotype. What it binds is not known. Time point in this sample: sample taken at primary tumor resection. The CDR3 contains 15 residues. Germline V lookup: CDR1 KGHDR, CDR2 SFDVKD. J gave up 7 bases and V 2 bases, and 7 bases lay outside the gene matches. TCRdb passed the 5' RACE reads through MiXCR, listing each CDR3 protein once. The sample contains about 10,000 distinct CDR3 sequences, 10% to 15% of which appear only once. Findings of the study overall: Expanded alpha and beta TCR counts within tumors tracked tumor mutation counts.

The chain combines TRBV24-1 with TRBJ2-1, with 7 positions matching TRBD1. The sample here was lung tumor tissue, taken at surgery. This sequence originates from a female donor with early-stage non-small cell lung cancer. The CDR3 protein is CATSDSRTGSNEQFF. The CDR3 DNA reads TGTGCCACCAGTGATTCCCGGACAGGCTCTAATGAGCAGTTCTTC.